This TCR beta chain is drawn from a study of regulatory T cells in long-lasting Graves disease. Time point noted: persistent/refractory GD, antithyroid drugs over 5 years with positive TRAb. Making the TCR library involved RNA that had been extracted from PBMCs. Germline-derived CDR1 and CDR2 are GTSNPN and SVGIG (reference sequence). V shed 7 bases and J shed 4 bases, with 13 bases lying between them. The CDR3 runs to 12 residues. This clonotype was detected only a few times. In building TCR beta libraries, iRepertoire HTBI primers were used together with Arm-PCR of CDR3 regions. From the multiplex PCR reads, TCRdb called clonotypes with MiXCR, one entry per CDR3 protein. The data show 500,000 to 700,000 distinct CDR3 sequences, 30% seen once.

V and J are TRBV30 and TRBJ1-2; D is perhaps TRBD1 (6 bases). The sequences come from peripheral blood mononuclear cells (PBMCs), collected when the disease was refractory, from a patient treated with antithyroid drugs. The source is a female donor with Graves disease. The CDR3 region is CASLGGGYGYTF. The CDR3 DNA reads TGTGCCTCCCTGGGAGGGGGCTATGGCTACACCTTC.